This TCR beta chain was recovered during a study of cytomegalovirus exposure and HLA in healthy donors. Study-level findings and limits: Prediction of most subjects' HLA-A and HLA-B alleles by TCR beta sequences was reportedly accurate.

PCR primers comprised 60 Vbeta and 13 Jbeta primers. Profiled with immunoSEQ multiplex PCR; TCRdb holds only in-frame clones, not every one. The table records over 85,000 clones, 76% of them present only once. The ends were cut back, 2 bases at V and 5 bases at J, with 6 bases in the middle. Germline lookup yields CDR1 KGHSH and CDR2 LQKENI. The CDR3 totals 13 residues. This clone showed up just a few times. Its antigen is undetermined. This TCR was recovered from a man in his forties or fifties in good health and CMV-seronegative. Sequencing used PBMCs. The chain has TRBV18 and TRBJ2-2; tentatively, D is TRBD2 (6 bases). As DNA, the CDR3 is TGTGCCAGCTCACCAGCGGGAACCGGGGAGCTGTTTTTT. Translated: CASSPAGTGELFF.